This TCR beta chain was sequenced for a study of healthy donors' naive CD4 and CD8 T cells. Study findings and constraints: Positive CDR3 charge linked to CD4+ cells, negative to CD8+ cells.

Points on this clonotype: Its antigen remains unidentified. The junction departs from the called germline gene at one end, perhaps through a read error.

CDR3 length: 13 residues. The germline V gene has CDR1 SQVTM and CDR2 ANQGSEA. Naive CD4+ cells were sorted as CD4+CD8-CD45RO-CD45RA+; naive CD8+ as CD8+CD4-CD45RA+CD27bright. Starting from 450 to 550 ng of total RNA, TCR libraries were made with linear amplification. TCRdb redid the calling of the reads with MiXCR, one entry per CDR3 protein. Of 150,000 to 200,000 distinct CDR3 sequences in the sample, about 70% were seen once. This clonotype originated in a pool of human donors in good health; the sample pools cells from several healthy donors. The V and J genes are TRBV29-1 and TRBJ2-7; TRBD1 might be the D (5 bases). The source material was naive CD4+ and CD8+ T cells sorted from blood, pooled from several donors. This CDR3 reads CASSGRVEYEQYF. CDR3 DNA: TGTGCCAGCAGTGGCAGGGTGGAATACGAGCAGTACTTC.